This record concerns one TCR beta chain sequence. Looked up from germline, CDR1 is SGHRS and CDR2 is YFSETQ. V was shortened by 5 bases and J by 8 bases, with 8 bases between the two germline ends. There are 11 residues in the CDR3. The data were taken from a study of control samples from healthy donors and cancer patients. Only in-frame clones appear in the TCRdb table, and some are missing; sequencing was by immunoSEQ multiplex PCR. The data hold about 96,000 clones, with more than 85% observed a single time. The origin of this receptor is a man aged 18 to 30 in good health. The gene calls are TRBV5-1 and TRBJ2-1, with unresolved D. The specimen sequenced was blood. The CDR3: CASSLAHEQFF. As DNA, the CDR3 is TGCGCCAGCAGTTTAGCCCATGAGCAGTTCTTC.